The 20 T cell receptor beta chains listed next were all sequenced from one sample in a study of blood T cell repertoires in COVID-19. Assay used: immunoSEQ multiplex PCR; TCRdb lists only in-frame clones, some missing. The table lists around 160,000 clones, roughly 85% of them singletons. The sequenced material came from peripheral blood. The receptor set was obtained from a woman aged 55-69 years with COVID-19, enrolled during active disease.

The chain joins TRBV18 to TRBJ1-1, with D maybe TRBD1 (6 bases). CDR3 size: 15 residues. Germline V gene data show CDR1 as KGHSH and CDR2 as LQKENI. V dropped 6 bases and J dropped 1 base, with 15 bases sitting between them. The CDR3 nucleotides are TGTGCCAGCTCGGGGGCATCGGGACAGAACACTGAAGCTTTCTTT. Translation: CASSGASGQNTEAFF. Combining the CDR3 with reference TRBV18 and TRBJ1-1 gives the whole variable domain NAGVMQNPRHLVRRRGQEARLRCSPMKGHSHVYWYRQLPEEGLKFMVYLQKENIIDESGMPKERFSAEFPKEGPSILRIQQVVRGDSAAYFCASSGASGQNTEAFFGQGTRLTVV.

This clone was counted only a few times. V gene TRBV12-3 or TRBV12-4 combines with J gene TRBJ2-7; 8 bases align to TRBD1. With V trimmed by 6 bases and J by 3 bases, 1 base remained unmatched. The CDR3 contains 12 residues. The CDR3 here is CASRGTGYEQYF. CDR3 DNA: TGTGCCAGCAGAGGGACAGGCTACGAGCAGTACTTC.

The rearrangement links TRBV7-3 to TRBJ2-3; D perhaps matches TRBD2 (5 bases). The CDR3 contains 12 residues. The V end lost 5 bases, the J end lost 6 bases, and 9 bases lay between the germline ends. Germline loops: CDR1 SGHTA, CDR2 FQGTGA. CDR3 amino acids: CASSPSGDTQYF. DNA for the CDR3: TGTGCCAGCAGCCCATCGGGGGATACGCAGTATTTT.

The chain uses TRBV11-2 and TRBJ1-5; 8 nucleotides agree with TRBD1. The germline V gene encodes CDR1 SGHAT and CDR2 FQNNGV. This CDR3 is built from 17 residues. V gave up 0 bases and J gave up 0 bases; unmatched junction bases: 4. CDR3 protein: CASSLDPTGDSNQPQHF. CDR3 in DNA: TGTGCCAGCAGCTTAGATCCGACAGGGGATAGCAATCAGCCCCAGCATTTT.

The table lists this clone with a few counts. V usage is TRBV6-1 and J usage is TRBJ1-4; 7 bases are shared with TRBD1. The CDR3 has 16 amino acids. Germline CDR1 is MNHNS and CDR2 is SASEGT. Trimming took 2 bases from V and 7 from J; bases not matched to a gene: 10. The DNA of the CDR3 is TGTGCCAGCAGTGAATCTGACAGGGTTCGCGGTGAAAAACTGTTTTTT. It encodes CASSESDRVRGEKLFF.

V usage is TRBV19 and J usage is TRBJ1-5; weak D call: TRBD1 (6 bases). From germline, CDR1 is LNHDA and CDR2 SQIVND (reference sequence). Trimming removed 7 bases from V and 5 bases from J, with 21 bases in between. The CDR3 contains 16 residues. The CDR3 DNA sequence: TGTGCCAGTATTGACCCACAGGGAAAGAAAGATCAGCCCCAGCATTTT. Translated, it gives CASIDPQGKKDQPQHF.

This chain uses TRBV3-1 (or the pseudogene TRBV3-2) with TRBJ2-1; the D gene is possibly TRBD2 (5 bases). CDR3 length: 16 amino acids. The germline V gene encodes CDR1 LGHDT and CDR2 YNNKEL (reference sequence). V shed 0 bases and J shed 6 bases, with 15 bases lying between them. CDR3 sequence reads: CASSQDPGNLGNEQFF. For the CDR3, the DNA is TGTGCCAGCAGCCAAGATCCGGGGAATTTGGGCAATGAGCAGTTCTTC.

This chain links TRBV6-5 with TRBJ2-1; 9 bases are shared with TRBD1. Germline-derived CDR1 and CDR2 are MNHEY and SVGAGI. The CDR3 contains 13 residues. V was pared by 10 bases and J by 9 bases, with 10 bases of the junction left unmatched. The CDR3 DNA is TGTGCCACCCCGGGACAGGGATTTGGTGAGCAGTTCTTC. This encodes CATPGQGFGEQFF.

The chain employs TRBV6-2 or TRBV6-3 and TRBJ2-3; 8 nucleotides line up with TRBD1. Germline V CDR1 and CDR2: MNHEY, SVGEGT. This CDR3 region has 13 residues. V was clipped by 0 bases and J by 9 bases; unmatched bases: 2. This chain's CDR3 is CASSYSGQGTQYF. The CDR3 DNA is TGTGCCAGCAGTTACTCAGGACAGGGCACGCAGTATTTT.

The chain uses TRBV18 and TRBJ1-1; a weak D match, TRBD1 (6 bases). CDR1 KGHSH and CDR2 LQKENI come from the germline V gene. V was shortened by 2 bases and J by 4 bases, with 11 bases between the two germline ends. This CDR3 is built from 14 residues. In DNA, the CDR3 is TGTGCCAGCTCACCAGCGATAGGGGGCACTGAAGCTTTCTTT. The encoded protein is CASSPAIGGTEAFF.

The CDR3 DNA reads as TGTGCCAGCAGCTGGGGGACAGGGCGGATCAATCAGCCCCAGCATTTT. Translated, it gives CASSWGTGRINQPQHF. The chain has TRBV11-2 and TRBJ1-5, with 9 bases lining up with TRBD1. The CDR3 loop spans 16 amino acids. The ends lost 4 bases at V and 3 bases at J; junction bases unmatched: 7. CDR1 is SGHAT and CDR2 is FQNNGV in the germline V gene.

This clone was detected a few times. This chain joins TRBV20-1 and TRBJ2-7; maybe TRBD2 (6 bases). CDR1 is DFQATT, CDR2 SNEGSKA, per germline (reference sequence). Between the trimmed V and J ends, which lost 6 bases and 3 bases, there was a span of 21 bases. This CDR3 has 15 amino acids. The CDR3 sequence is CSASPRGLGDYEQYF. Written as DNA, the CDR3 is TGCAGTGCAAGTCCTAGGGGACTGGGAGACTACGAGCAGTACTTC.

This chain links TRBV11-2 with TRBJ1-4; TRBD1 might be the D (5 bases). Trimming took 5 bases from V and 5 from J, leaving 9 bases between them. Germline CDR1 is SGHAT and CDR2 is FQNNGV. The CDR3 extends over 13 amino acids. The CDR3 bases are TGTGCCAGCAGCAGGGGCATCAATGAAAAACTGTTTTTT. Encoded protein: CASSRGINEKLFF. Using reference TRBV11-2 and TRBJ1-4 for the parts outside the CDR3, the full variable domain is EAGVAQSPRYKIIEKRQSVAFWCNPISGHATLYWYQQILGQGPKLLIQFQNNGVVDDSQLPKDRFSAERLKGVDSTLKIQPAKLEDSAVYLCASSRGINEKLFFGSGTQLSVL.

This clone was seen only once. This rearrangement joins TRBV25-1 to TRBJ2-7; a possible D gene is TRBD1 (6 bases). Germline V gene data show CDR1 as MGHDK and CDR2 as SYGVNS. The CDR3 is 16 amino acids. The ends were cut back, 4 bases at V and 2 bases at J, with 18 bases in the middle. In nucleotides, the CDR3 is TGTGCCAGCAGTGCCATCACAGGGAGAGGGGCCTACGAGCAGTACTTC. Translating gives CASSAITGRGAYEQYF.

This clone occurred once. This chain links TRBV7-3 with TRBJ2-1; D might be TRBD2 (6 bases). Trimming pared 2 bases from V and 8 bases from J, leaving 16 bases between. Germline V CDR1 and CDR2: SGHTA, FQGTGA. CDR3 length equals 15 residues. The CDR3 DNA reads as TGTGCCAGCAGCTTAGCGGCGGGGACGAGGGATGAGCAGTTCTTC. As protein: CASSLAAGTRDEQFF.

This sequence joins TRBV11-3 and TRBJ2-2, with D perhaps matching TRBD2 (6 bases). In germline, CDR1 is SGHNT, CDR2 YENEEA. This CDR3 region has 16 residues. Trimming left V 3 bases short and J 0 bases short, with 11 bases between. The CDR3 nucleotides are TGTGCCAGCAGCTTCGGAGGGACGACGAACACCGGGGAGCTGTTTTTT. It is translated as CASSFGGTTNTGELFF.

The chain recombines TRBV6-2 or TRBV6-3 with TRBJ2-5; 8 bases line up with TRBD1. Germline V gene lookup returns CDR1 MNHEY and CDR2 SVGEGT. V was pared by 6 bases and J by 5 bases, with 11 bases of the junction left unmatched. CDR3 length: 15 residues. CDR3 DNA sequence: TGTGCCAGCAGCCTAACCGGACAGGGTTGGGAGACCCAGTACTTC. Protein sequence: CASSLTGQGWETQYF.

This clone showed up just a few times. The V call is TRBV27, the J call TRBJ2-7; possibly TRBD2 for D (6 bases). CDR3 length equals 14 residues. V was cut by 8 bases and J by 2 bases, with 16 bases left in between. Germline CDR1 MNHEY, CDR2 SMNVEV (reference sequence). CDR3 DNA: TGTGCCAGCCGGCGGGGAATACTTACCTACGAGCAGTACTTC. As protein: CASRRGILTYEQYF.

The chain combines TRBV4-1 with TRBJ1-4, with 10 nucleotides matching TRBD1. The V gene end was trimmed by 1 base and the J gene end by 5 bases; junction bases not matched to a gene: 10. Germline-derived CDR1 and CDR2 are MGHRA and YSYEKL. This CDR3 has 18 amino acids. The CDR3 here is CASSQAIELGQGNEKLFF. CDR3 bases: TGCGCCAGCAGCCAAGCTATAGAACTGGGACAGGGGAATGAAAAACTGTTTTTT.

The chain recombines TRBV19 with TRBJ1-5, with TRBD1 matching over 7 bases. The germline V gene encodes CDR1 LNHDA and CDR2 SQIVND (reference sequence). The CDR3 loop spans 13 amino acids. Losses at the gene ends were 5 bases for V and 7 bases for J; bases not matched to a gene: 5. This CDR3 is CASSPGQNQPQHF. The CDR3 bases are TGTGCCAGTAGTCCGGGACAGAACCAGCCCCAGCATTTT.